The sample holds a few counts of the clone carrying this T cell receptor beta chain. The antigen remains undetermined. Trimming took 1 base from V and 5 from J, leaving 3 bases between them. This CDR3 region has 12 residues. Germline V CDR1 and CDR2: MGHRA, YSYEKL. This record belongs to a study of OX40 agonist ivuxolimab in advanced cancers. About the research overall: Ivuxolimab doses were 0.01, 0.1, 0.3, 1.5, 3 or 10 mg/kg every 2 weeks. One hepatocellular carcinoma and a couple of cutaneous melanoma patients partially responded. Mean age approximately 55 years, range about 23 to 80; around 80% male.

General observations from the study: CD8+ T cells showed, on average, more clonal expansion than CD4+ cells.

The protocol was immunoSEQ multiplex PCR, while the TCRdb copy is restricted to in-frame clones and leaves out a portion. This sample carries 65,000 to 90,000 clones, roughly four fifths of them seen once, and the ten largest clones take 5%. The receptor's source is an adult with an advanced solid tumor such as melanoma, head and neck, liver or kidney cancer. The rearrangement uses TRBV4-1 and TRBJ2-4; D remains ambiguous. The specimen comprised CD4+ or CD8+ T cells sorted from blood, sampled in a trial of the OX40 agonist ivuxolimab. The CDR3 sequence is CASSQGENIQYF. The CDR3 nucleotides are TGCGCCAGCAGCCAAGGTGAAAACATTCAGTACTTC.